The clone carrying this TCR beta chain has just a few counts. This sample stems from a study of blood T cell repertoires in COVID-19. Study in general: Italy, Spain and the United States were the sources of the convalescent and acute COVID-19 samples. From T cells, B-cell-depleted T cells, or PBMCs came the material, which was cDNA or gDNA.

Per the original data handling: It was from reference gene primer amplification that nucleated cell counts were estimated. Here immunoSEQ multiplex PCR was the method, and the copy in TCRdb shows in-frame clones only, minus some. That table supplies the V and J calls and clone size; D and trimming were determined from the DNA. The table lists about 250,000 clones, over 70% of them singletons. The CDR3 loop spans 15 amino acids. V lost 2 bases to trimming and J lost 5 bases, with 13 bases between them. Germline CDR1 is SGHTS and CDR2 is YDEGEE. The sequenced sample consisted of peripheral blood. V is TRBV5-8 and J is TRBJ1-4; D might be TRBD1 (6 bases). The source is a middle-aged man with acute or convalescent COVID-19. CDR3 protein: CASSFRDTANEKLFF. The CDR3 DNA follows: TGTGCCAGCAGCTTTAGGGACACGGCAAATGAAAAACTGTTTTTT.